Reported below is one T cell receptor beta chain. Its antigen is not known. The data were taken from a study of T cell responses to AZD1222 COVID-19 vaccine. General study results and limits: The donors showed a predominance of white British ancestry and of females, with possible underestimation of clonal diversity. Repertoires were sampled only after the peak T cell response. Across spike, vaccine-associated CD4 TCRs were found, dominant at 160-218 and 743-854. Baseline seropositivity occurred in only 5 to 7 AZD1222 recipients.

Here immunoSEQ multiplex PCR was the method, and the copy in TCRdb shows in-frame clones only, minus some. The top ten clones hold 13% to 15% of a sample with under 20,000 clones, around 83% of them seen once. V was clipped by 5 bases and J by 5 bases, with 12 bases between them. The CDR3 covers 13 residues. Germline loops: CDR1 MNHEY, CDR2 SVGEGT. The V gene is TRBV6-2 or TRBV6-3, the J gene TRBJ2-5; D gene ambiguous. The sequencing here drew on peripheral blood, taken 28 days after the second AZD1222 dose. This TCR derives from an adult who received the AZD1222 COVID-19 vaccine. The CDR3 here is CASSIRTKETQYF. CDR3 coding DNA: TGTGCCAGCAGTATCAGGACGAAGGAGACCCAGTACTTC.